These 31 T cell receptor beta chains share one sample of origin, sequenced in a study of blood T cell repertoires in COVID-19. The assay was immunoSEQ multiplex PCR, and TCRdb's table has in-frame clones only and misses some. This table holds about 61,000 clones, roughly 90% found once. Sequenced sample: peripheral blood. The receptors were sampled from a woman aged 45-65 years with active or convalescent COVID-19.

This clone was observed once. This chain links TRBV11-2 with TRBJ2-7, with 12 bases fitting TRBD2. Germline CDR1 and CDR2: SGHAT and FQNNGV. The CDR3 has 15 amino acids. Trimming at V came to 8 bases and at J to 4 bases, leaving 9 bases not matched to a gene. The CDR3 DNA sequence: TGTGCCAGCTCCAGACTAGCGGGAGCCACTTACGAGCAGTACTTC. Translation: CASSRLAGATYEQYF.

The rearrangement links TRBV19 to TRBJ1-2; tentatively, D is TRBD1 (6 bases). Germline V gene sequence: CDR1 LNHDA, CDR2 SQIVND (reference sequence). With 2 bases removed from V and 5 bases from J, the gap between germline ends came to 12 bases. There are 14 residues in the CDR3. In DNA form, the CDR3 reads TGTGCCAGTAGTATACCGACAGGAAATTATGGCTACACCTTC. Protein: CASSIPTGNYGYTF.

The chain has TRBV3-1 (or the pseudogene TRBV3-2) and TRBJ1-1; D is possibly TRBD1 (5 bases). Germline values: CDR1 LGHDT, CDR2 YNNKEL (reference sequence). V lost 2 bases and J lost 1, with 8 bases in between. The CDR3 spans 14 residues. In nucleotides, the CDR3 is TGTGCCAGCAGCCAACGGACATCGAACACTGAAGCTTTCTTT. Encoded protein: CASSQRTSNTEAFF.

This clone came up once. The genes are TRBV18 and TRBJ1-4; tentative D call: TRBD1 (5 bases). The CDR3 consists of 12 residues. Germline loops: CDR1 KGHSH, CDR2 LQKENI. V dropped 6 bases and J dropped 8 bases, with 10 bases sitting between them. The chain's CDR3 is CASSLEGEKLFF. The CDR3 DNA is TGTGCCAGCTCTTTGGAGGGGGAAAAACTGTTTTTT.

This clone was observed a single time. The chain employs TRBV13 and TRBJ2-3; the D gene is possibly TRBD2 (6 bases). The length of the CDR3 is 17 residues. V gave up 3 bases and J gave up 0 bases, with 16 bases separating them. Germline lookup yields CDR1 PRHDT and CDR2 FYEKMQ (reference sequence). The CDR3 nucleotides read TGTGCCAGCAGCTTGGGACCGGGACTTCGGAGCACAGATACGCAGTATTTT. It translates to CASSLGPGLRSTDTQYF. The whole variable domain, filled in from reference TRBV13 and TRBJ2-3, reads AAGVIQSPRHLIKEKRETATLKCYPIPRHDTVYWYQQGPGQDPQFLISFYEKMQSDKGSIPDRFSAQQFSDYHSELNMSSLELGDSALYFCASSLGPGLRSTDTQYFGPGTRLTVL.

The J gene is TRBJ2-7, the V gene TRBV14; TRBD2 matches at 12 bases. Losses at the gene ends were 4 bases for V and 5 bases for J; bases not matched to a gene: 21. CDR3 length equals 20 residues. Germline V gene lookup returns CDR1 SGHDN and CDR2 FVKESK. CDR3 DNA: TGTGCCAGCAGCCCACCCAGGCTAGCGGGAGGGCCGCGAGAACGTAACGAGCAGTACTTC. Protein sequence: CASSPPRLAGGPRERNEQYF.

The V call is TRBV7-6, the J call TRBJ2-1; TRBD2 matches 12 bases. J lost 5 bases, V lost 2 bases, and 7 bases had no gene match. The CDR3 sequence is 17 residues long. From germline, CDR1 is SGHVS and CDR2 FNYEAQ. CDR3 bases: TGTGCCAGCAGCTTACCCGTCGGACTAGCGGGAAACAATGAGCAGTTCTTC. It translates to CASSLPVGLAGNNEQFF. The full variable domain, with the rest looked up from reference TRBV7-6 and TRBJ2-1, is GAGVSQSPRYKVTKRGQDVALRCDPISGHVSLYWYRQALGQGPEFLTYFNYEAQQDKSGLPNDRFSAERPEGSISTLTIQRTEQRDSAMYRCASSLPVGLAGNNEQFFGPGTRLTVL.

The rearrangement joins TRBV28 to TRBJ2-3; D remains ambiguous. Trimming removed 4 bases from V and 2 bases from J, with 4 bases in between. Germline V lookup: CDR1 MDHEN, CDR2 SYDVKM. CDR3 length equals 12 residues. For the CDR3, the DNA is TGTGCCAGCAGTTCCAACACAGATACGCAGTATTTT. It translates to CASSSNTDTQYF.

The V and J genes are TRBV11-2 and TRBJ2-5; TRBD2 matches 12 bases. Germline CDR1 reads SGHAT; CDR2 reads FQNNGV. J was trimmed by 2 bases and V by 4 bases; bases with no gene match: 2. This CDR3 is built from 15 residues. The CDR3 nucleotides read TGTGCCAGCAGCTCGGGACTAGCGGGTCAAGAGACCCAGTACTTC. It specifies CASSSGLAGQETQYF.

The rearrangement uses TRBV7-9 and TRBJ1-1; D call uncertain. The V gene lost 4 bases and the J gene lost 3 bases, with 3 bases spanning the gap. CDR3 length equals 11 residues. Germline V gene sequence: CDR1 SEHNR, CDR2 FQNEAQ (reference sequence). The DNA of the CDR3 is TGTGCCAGCAGCTCCTACACTGAAGCTTTCTTT. Protein: CASSSYTEAFF.

This chain links TRBV18 with TRBJ2-7; TRBD1 agrees at 8 bases. This CDR3 contains 16 residues. Germline CDR1 KGHSH, CDR2 LQKENI. V shed 6 bases, J shed 4 bases, and the junction held 14 bases outside the gene matches. CDR3 region: CASSWTGNEIWYEQYF. Here the CDR3 DNA reads TGTGCCAGCTCCTGGACAGGGAATGAGATTTGGTACGAGCAGTACTTC.

This clone was seen more than once but under ten times. The chain employs TRBV19 and TRBJ1-2; 7 positions agree with TRBD1. The CDR3 totals 11 residues. Unmatched junction bases numbered 2, after V lost 9 bases and J lost 4 bases. The V gene's germline CDR1 is LNHDA and CDR2 SQIVND (reference sequence). The CDR3 region is CASGTAYGYTF. As DNA, the CDR3 is TGTGCCAGCGGGACAGCCTATGGCTACACCTTC. Filled out from reference TRBV19 and TRBJ1-2, the complete variable domain reads DGGITQSPKYLFRKEGQNVTLSCEQNLNHDAMYWYRQDPGQGLRLIYYSQIVNDFQKGDIAEGYSVSREKKESFPLTVTSAQKNPTAFYLCASGTAYGYTFGSGTRLTVV.

This chain connects TRBV25-1 to TRBJ2-1, with D maybe TRBD1 (5 bases). The CDR3 runs to 14 residues. In germline, CDR1 is MGHDK, CDR2 SYGVNS. Trimming stripped 2 bases from V and 9 bases from J, with 14 bases between. CDR3 in DNA: TGTGCCAGCAGTGAAGGAGTAGGGGCGACTGAGCAGTTCTTC. Residues: CASSEGVGATEQFF.

The chain uses TRBV25-1 and TRBJ1-2; no clear D. V lost 10 bases and J lost 8, with 20 bases in between. Germline-derived CDR1 and CDR2 are MGHDK and SYGVNS. The CDR3 contains 13 residues. In DNA, the CDR3 is TGTGCCACTGAACCGCCAGGTACTCTGGGCTACACCTTC. Translated, it gives CATEPPGTLGYTF.

The rearrangement links TRBV7-8 to TRBJ2-1; 10 nucleotides agree with TRBD2. The V segment lost 0 bases and the J segment 4 bases; nucleotides outside the gene matches: 6. This CDR3 is 17 amino acids long. The germline gives CDR1 SGHVS, CDR2 FQNEAQ. CDR3 amino acids: CASSLARAGGPYNEQFF. As DNA, the CDR3 is TGTGCCAGCAGCTTAGCTCGAGCGGGAGGGCCTTACAATGAGCAGTTCTTC.

V gene TRBV6-5 combines with J gene TRBJ2-3; D is undetermined. Per germline, CDR1 MNHEY and CDR2 SVGAGI. The CDR3 is 14 amino acids. V lost 0 bases to trimming and J lost 4 bases, with 8 bases between them. CDR3 protein: CASSYSRIPDTQYF. Here the CDR3 DNA reads TGTGCCAGCAGTTACTCGAGAATTCCAGATACGCAGTATTTT.

The V and J genes are TRBV9 and TRBJ2-3; no definite D call. This CDR3 comprises 15 residues. The germline CDR1 and CDR2 sequences are SGDLS and YYNGEE. V was trimmed by 1 base and J by 4 bases, leaving 13 bases between them. The chain's CDR3 is CASSVTLARADTQYF. CDR3 DNA sequence: TGTGCCAGCAGCGTAACCCTGGCTAGAGCAGATACGCAGTATTTT.

This sequence joins TRBV4-1 and TRBJ2-1, with 11 nucleotides matching TRBD2. V lost 1 base and J lost 3; bases outside the gene matches: 5. Germline CDR1 reads MGHRA; CDR2 reads YSYEKL. CDR3 length: 17 residues. The chain's CDR3 is CASSQGAGTSGYNEQFF. The CDR3 nucleotides are TGCGCCAGCAGCCAAGGGGCCGGGACTAGCGGCTACAATGAGCAGTTCTTC.

The chain uses TRBV2 and TRBJ2-3; 8 bases are shared with TRBD2. This CDR3 is 14 amino acids long. Germline V gives CDR1 SNHLY, CDR2 FYNNEI. With 6 bases clipped from V and 0 bases from J, the junction kept 2 bases outside the gene matches. CDR3 in amino acids: CASRASGSTDTQYF. The CDR3 DNA sequence: TGTGCCAGCAGAGCTAGCGGGAGCACAGATACGCAGTATTTT.

With regard to this clone: Other DNA sequences in the sample encode the same CDR3. This chain uses TRBV2 with TRBJ1-6, with a weak D call TRBD1 (5 bases). The CDR3 is 13 amino acids. Trimming removed 4 bases at V and 8 bases at J, with 9 bases between. The germline V gene encodes CDR1 SNHLY and CDR2 FYNNEI. The CDR3 DNA follows: TGTGCCAGCAGTGGCAGGGTGGATTCACCCCTCCACTTT. Amino acids: CASSGRVDSPLHF.

This rearrangement joins TRBV7-3 to TRBJ2-1; TRBD2 agrees at 9 bases. With V trimmed by 0 bases and J by 4 bases, 4 bases remained unmatched. This CDR3 has 16 amino acids. CDR1 and CDR2 from the germline V gene are SGHTA and FQGTGA. The CDR3 DNA sequence: TGTGCCAGCAGCTTAACGGCGCTAGCGGGGTACAATGAGCAGTTCTTC. Translating it yields CASSLTALAGYNEQFF.

For the CDR3, the DNA is TGTGCCAGCAGTCTCGAAGCTTTCTTT. Translated: CASSLEAFF. The chain carries TRBV9 and TRBJ1-1; D is undetermined. Per germline, CDR1 SGDLS and CDR2 YYNGEE. The CDR3 loop spans 9 amino acids. V was shortened by 5 bases and J by 8 bases, with 4 bases between the two germline ends.

The chain recombines TRBV29-1 with TRBJ1-2, with D uncertain. Germline assignment: CDR1 SQVTM and CDR2 ANQGSEA. CDR3 size: 13 residues. Trimming took 2 bases from V and 5 from J, leaving 12 bases between them. CDR3 sequence: CSVELAEDYGYTF. CDR3 nucleotides: TGCAGCGTTGAATTGGCAGAAGATTATGGCTACACCTTC. Using reference TRBV29-1 and TRBJ1-2 for the parts outside the CDR3, the full variable domain is SAVISQKPSRDICQRGTSLTIQCQVDSQVTMMFWYRQQPGQSLTLIATANQGSEATYESGFVIDKFPISRPNLTFSTLTVSNMSPEDSSIYLCSVELAEDYGYTFGSGTRLTVV.

The rearrangement links TRBV7-2 to TRBJ1-2; 10 bases line up with TRBD1. Unmatched junction bases numbered 1, after V lost 0 bases and J lost 3 bases. This CDR3 spans 15 amino acids. Germline V gene sequence: CDR1 SGHTA, CDR2 FQGNSA. As DNA, the CDR3 is TGTGCCAGCAGCTTAGCGGACAGGGGGGACTATGGCTACACCTTC. Its translation: CASSLADRGDYGYTF.

This clone was picked up one time. The rearrangement joins TRBV5-8 to TRBJ2-2, with D possibly being TRBD2 (5 bases). The CDR3 sequence is 14 residues long. Germline V gives CDR1 SGHTS, CDR2 YDEGEE. The germline V and J ends were trimmed by 7 bases and 4 bases, with 14 bases remaining between them. The CDR3 loop is CASWPLSGTGELFF. The CDR3 coding sequence is TGTGCCAGCTGGCCCCTCAGCGGCACCGGGGAGCTGTTTTTT. Complete variable domain (other parts from reference TRBV5-8 and TRBJ2-2): EAGVTQSPTHLIKTRGQQATLRCSPISGHTSVYWYQQALGLGLQFLLWYDEGEERNRGNFPPRFSGRQFPNYSSELNVNALELEDSALYLCASWPLSGTGELFFGEGSRLTVL.

J is TRBJ2-7 and V is TRBV6-5, with 10 bases fitting TRBD2. Germline V gene data show CDR1 as MNHEY and CDR2 as SVGAGI. Unmatched junction bases numbered 2, after V lost 1 base and J lost 5 bases. The CDR3 is made up of 14 amino acids. In DNA, the CDR3 is TGTGCCAGCAGTTACTTCGGGACTAGCGACGAGCAGTACTTC. Translated: CASSYFGTSDEQYF.

The chain couples TRBV3-1 (or the pseudogene TRBV3-2) to TRBJ2-1; 9 nucleotides line up with TRBD2. CDR1 LGHDT and CDR2 YNNKEL come from the germline V gene (reference sequence). V shed 3 bases, J shed 9 bases, and the junction held 12 bases outside the gene matches. The CDR3 spans 16 residues. This chain's CDR3 is CASSQELAGAVGEQFF. The DNA for the CDR3 is TGTGCCAGCAGCCAGGAATTAGCGGGAGCCGTGGGTGAGCAGTTCTTC.

The sample holds a few counts of this clone. This chain uses TRBV6-6 with TRBJ1-5; D is possibly TRBD1 (6 bases). The ends were cut back, 5 bases at V and 0 bases at J, with 23 bases in the middle. Germline values: CDR1 MNHNY, CDR2 SVGAGI (reference sequence). The CDR3 has 19 amino acids. The CDR3 DNA reads as TGTGCCAGCAGTCCATTCCTAATTACAGGGACGAGTAGCAATCAGCCCCAGCATTTT. Translation gives CASSPFLITGTSSNQPQHF.

This chain connects TRBV5-4 to TRBJ2-1; D is perhaps TRBD2 (5 bases). This CDR3 comprises 14 residues. Germline V gene data show CDR1 as SGHNT and CDR2 as YYREEE (reference sequence). V dropped 3 bases and J dropped 10 bases, with 17 bases sitting between them. The CDR3 loop is CASSSDLVAREQFF. In DNA form, the CDR3 reads TGTGCCAGCAGCTCCGATCTTGTAGCGCGGGAGCAGTTCTTC. The variable domain in full, completed from reference TRBV5-4 and TRBJ2-1, reads ETGVTQSPTHLIKTRGQQVTLRCSSQSGHNTVSWYQQALGQGPQFIFQYYREEENGRGNFPPRFSGLQFPNYSSELNVNALELDDSALYLCASSSDLVAREQFFGPGTRLTVL.

V and J are TRBV2 and TRBJ1-1; 8 bases line up with TRBD1. The V and J ends lost 6 bases and 1 base, in that order; junction bases with no gene match: 7. This CDR3 spans 15 amino acids. The germline V gene encodes CDR1 SNHLY and CDR2 FYNNEI. Here the CDR3 reads CASSRTGQGNTEAFF. The DNA for the CDR3 is TGTGCCAGCAGCCGTACCGGACAGGGGAACACTGAAGCTTTCTTT.

The rearrangement links TRBV19 to TRBJ1-2; 9 bases line up with TRBD1. Germline V gene lookup returns CDR1 LNHDA and CDR2 SQIVND (reference sequence). V lost 3 bases and J lost 8; bases outside the gene matches: 7. This CDR3 has 14 amino acids. CDR3 bases: TGTGCCAGTAGTATCCCGGGACAGGGATGGGGCTACACCTTC. Translation: CASSIPGQGWGYTF.